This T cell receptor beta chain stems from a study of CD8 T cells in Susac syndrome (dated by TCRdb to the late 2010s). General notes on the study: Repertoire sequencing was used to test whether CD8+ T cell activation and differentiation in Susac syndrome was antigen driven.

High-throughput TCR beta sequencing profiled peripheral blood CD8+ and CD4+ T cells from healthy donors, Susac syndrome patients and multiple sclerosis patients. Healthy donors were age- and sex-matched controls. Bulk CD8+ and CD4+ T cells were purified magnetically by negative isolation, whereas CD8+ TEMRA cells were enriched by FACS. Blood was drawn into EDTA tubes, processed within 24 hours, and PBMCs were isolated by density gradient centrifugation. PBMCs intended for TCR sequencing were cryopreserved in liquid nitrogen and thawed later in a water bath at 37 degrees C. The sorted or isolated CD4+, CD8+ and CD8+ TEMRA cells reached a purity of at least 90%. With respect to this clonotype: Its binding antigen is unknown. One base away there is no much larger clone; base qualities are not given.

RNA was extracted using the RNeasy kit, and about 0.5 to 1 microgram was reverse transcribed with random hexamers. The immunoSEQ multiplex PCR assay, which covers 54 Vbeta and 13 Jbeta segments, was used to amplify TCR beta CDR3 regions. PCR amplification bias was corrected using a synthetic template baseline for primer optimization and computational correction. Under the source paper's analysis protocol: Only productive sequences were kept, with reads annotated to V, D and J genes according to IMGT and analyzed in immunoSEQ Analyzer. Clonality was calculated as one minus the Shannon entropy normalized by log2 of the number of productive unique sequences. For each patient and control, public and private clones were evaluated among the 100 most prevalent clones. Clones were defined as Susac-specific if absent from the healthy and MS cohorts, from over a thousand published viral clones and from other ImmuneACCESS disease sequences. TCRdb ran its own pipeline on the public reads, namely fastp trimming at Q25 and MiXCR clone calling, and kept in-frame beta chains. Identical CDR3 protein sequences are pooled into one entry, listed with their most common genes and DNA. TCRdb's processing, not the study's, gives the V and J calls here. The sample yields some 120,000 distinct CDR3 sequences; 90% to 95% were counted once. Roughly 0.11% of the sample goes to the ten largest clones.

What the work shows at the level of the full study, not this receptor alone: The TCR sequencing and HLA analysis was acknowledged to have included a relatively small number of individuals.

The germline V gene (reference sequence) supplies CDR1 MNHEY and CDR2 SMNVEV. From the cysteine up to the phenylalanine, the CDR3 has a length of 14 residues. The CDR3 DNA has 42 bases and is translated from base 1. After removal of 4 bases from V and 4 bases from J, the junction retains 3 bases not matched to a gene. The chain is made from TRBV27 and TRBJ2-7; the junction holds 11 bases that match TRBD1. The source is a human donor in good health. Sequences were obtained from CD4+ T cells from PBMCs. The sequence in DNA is TGTGCCAGCAGTTGGACAGGGGGCATATACGAGCAGTACTTC. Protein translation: CASSWTGGIYEQYF.